This TCR beta chain was found in a study of Graves' ophthalmopathy and Graves' hyperthyroidism. In the study overall: Stable hyperthyroidism denotes an absence of ophthalmopathy throughout 18 months of follow-up.

RNA transcripts provided the template for amplifying TCR beta CDR3 regions. HTBI-primed first-round RT-PCR preceded second-round multiplex PCR. TCRdb re-derived calls from the multiplex PCR reads in MiXCR, one entry per CDR3 protein. The data show more than 1,000,000 distinct CDR3 sequences, 35% to 45% seen once. None of the included patients had other autoimmune diseases, uncontrolled infections, pregnancy or lactation, as these led to exclusion. Clinicians made diagnoses from clinical symptoms, serum thyroxine, TRAb, thyroid ultrasound and orbital computed tomography. The CDR3 loop spans 14 amino acids. The ends were cut back, 4 bases at V and 5 bases at J, with 15 bases in the middle. CDR1 is SGHTA and CDR2 is FQGTGA in the germline V gene.

The chain is built from TRBV7-3 and TRBJ2-7; possible D gene TRBD2, 6 bases. This clonotype originated in an adult man with Graves' hyperthyroidism. Sequenced sample: peripheral blood or thyroid tissue (not recorded which). CDR3 bases: TGTGCCAGCAGCTCCAAGGCGGGGTGGAACGAGCAGTACTTC. This sequence encodes CASSSKAGWNEQYF.